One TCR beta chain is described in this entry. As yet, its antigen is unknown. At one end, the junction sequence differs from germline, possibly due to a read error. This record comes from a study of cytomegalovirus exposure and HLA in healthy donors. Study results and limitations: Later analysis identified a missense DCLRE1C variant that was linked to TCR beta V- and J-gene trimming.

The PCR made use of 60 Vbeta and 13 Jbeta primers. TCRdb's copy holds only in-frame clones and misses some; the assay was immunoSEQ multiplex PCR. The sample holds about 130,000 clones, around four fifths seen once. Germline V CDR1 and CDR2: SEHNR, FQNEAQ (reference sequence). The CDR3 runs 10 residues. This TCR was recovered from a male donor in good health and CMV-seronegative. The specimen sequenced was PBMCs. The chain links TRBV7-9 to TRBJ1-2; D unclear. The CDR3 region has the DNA TGTTCCAGCAGACTTGAGGGCTACACCTTC. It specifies CSSRLEGYTF.